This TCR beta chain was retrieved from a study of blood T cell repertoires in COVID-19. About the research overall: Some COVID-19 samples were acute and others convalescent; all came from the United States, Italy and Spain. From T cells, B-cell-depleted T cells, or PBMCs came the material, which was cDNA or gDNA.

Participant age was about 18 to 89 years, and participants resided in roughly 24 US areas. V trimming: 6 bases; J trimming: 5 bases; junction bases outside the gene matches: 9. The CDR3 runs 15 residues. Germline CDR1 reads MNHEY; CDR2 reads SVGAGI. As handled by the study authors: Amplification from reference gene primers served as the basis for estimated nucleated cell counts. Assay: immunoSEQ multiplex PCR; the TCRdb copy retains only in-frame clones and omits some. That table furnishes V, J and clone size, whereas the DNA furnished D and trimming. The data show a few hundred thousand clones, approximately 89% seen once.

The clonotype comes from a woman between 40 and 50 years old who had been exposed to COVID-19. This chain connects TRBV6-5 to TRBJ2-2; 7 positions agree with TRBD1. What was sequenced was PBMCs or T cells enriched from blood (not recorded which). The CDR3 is CASRPMTGWTGELFF. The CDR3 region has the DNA TGTGCCAGCAGGCCAATGACAGGGTGGACCGGGGAGCTGTTTTTT.